Presented here are 6 T cell receptor beta chains from one specimen sequenced in a study of Graves' ophthalmopathy and Graves' hyperthyroidism. RNA transcripts were the source from which TCR beta CDR3 regions were amplified. The first round was an RT-PCR with HTBI primers, and the second round was a multiplex PCR. Via MiXCR, TCRdb re-called the multiplex PCR reads, giving one row per CDR3 protein. The repertoire holds about 150,000 distinct CDR3 sequences, with less than 45% as singletons. Sequenced: peripheral blood. The receptors come from a woman between 40 and 50 years old with Graves' ophthalmopathy.

This clonotype was seen ten or more times. This chain links TRBV19 with TRBJ1-6, with a possible D match to TRBD1 (6 bases). This CDR3 spans 12 amino acids. Trimming stripped 8 bases from V and 8 bases from J, with 10 bases between. The germline CDR1 and CDR2 sequences are LNHDA and SQIVND (reference sequence). CDR3 nucleotides: TGTGCCAGTTCAGGGGACTATTCACCCCTCCACTTT. Amino acid sequence: CASSGDYSPLHF.

There are many counts of this clonotype. The genes are TRBV28 and TRBJ2-2, with D possibly being TRBD1 (5 bases). The germline CDR1 and CDR2 sequences are MDHEN and SYDVKM. V lost 5 bases to trimming and J lost 1 base, with 8 bases between them. The CDR3 sequence is 14 residues long. The CDR3 loop reads CASSITGNTGELFF. The CDR3 DNA reads TGTGCCAGCAGTATCACAGGGAACACCGGGGAGCTGTTTTTT.

The table lists this clonotype with many counts. V and J are TRBV7-2 and TRBJ2-2; D not certain. The germline V and J ends were trimmed by 4 bases and 2 bases, with 5 bases remaining between them. In germline, CDR1 is SGHTA, CDR2 FQGNSA. The CDR3 loop spans 13 amino acids. CDR3 DNA: TGTGCCAGCAGCTCTGTAAACACCGGGGAGCTGTTTTTT. Its translation is CASSSVNTGELFF. The full variable domain, rest sourced from reference TRBV7-2 and TRBJ2-2, is GAGVSQSPSNKVTEKGKDVELRCDPISGHTALYWYRQSLGQGLEFLIYFQGNSAPDKSGLPSDRFSAERTGGSVSTLTIQRTQQEDSAVYLCASSSVNTGELFFGEGSRLTVL.

CDR3 protein: CASSPGGSTEAFF. CDR3 DNA sequence: TGTGCCAGCAGCCCGGGGGGTAGCACTGAAGCTTTCTTT. The chain uses TRBV7-9 and TRBJ1-1; possible D gene TRBD1, 5 bases. The CDR3 is 13 amino acids. V was cut by 5 bases and J by 4 bases, with 11 bases left in between. From germline, CDR1 is SEHNR and CDR2 FQNEAQ (reference sequence).

This clonotype has at least ten counts. The chain links TRBV28 to TRBJ1-3; D might be TRBD1 (5 bases). CDR3 length: 16 amino acids. Germline values: CDR1 MDHEN, CDR2 SYDVKM. V was shortened by 6 bases and J by 0 bases, with 15 bases between the two germline ends. The CDR3 here is CASSPTGILSGNTIYF. The DNA of the CDR3 is TGTGCCAGCAGCCCCACAGGAATCCTCTCTGGAAACACCATATATTTT.

The V call is TRBV12-3 or TRBV12-4, the J call TRBJ2-7; 11 bases map to TRBD1. With V trimmed by 3 bases and J by 4 bases, 5 bases remained unmatched. The CDR3 covers 15 residues. The CDR3 DNA follows: TGTGCCAGCAGTTTCCGGGACAGGGGGTGGTACGAGCAGTACTTC. The encoded protein is CASSFRDRGWYEQYF.